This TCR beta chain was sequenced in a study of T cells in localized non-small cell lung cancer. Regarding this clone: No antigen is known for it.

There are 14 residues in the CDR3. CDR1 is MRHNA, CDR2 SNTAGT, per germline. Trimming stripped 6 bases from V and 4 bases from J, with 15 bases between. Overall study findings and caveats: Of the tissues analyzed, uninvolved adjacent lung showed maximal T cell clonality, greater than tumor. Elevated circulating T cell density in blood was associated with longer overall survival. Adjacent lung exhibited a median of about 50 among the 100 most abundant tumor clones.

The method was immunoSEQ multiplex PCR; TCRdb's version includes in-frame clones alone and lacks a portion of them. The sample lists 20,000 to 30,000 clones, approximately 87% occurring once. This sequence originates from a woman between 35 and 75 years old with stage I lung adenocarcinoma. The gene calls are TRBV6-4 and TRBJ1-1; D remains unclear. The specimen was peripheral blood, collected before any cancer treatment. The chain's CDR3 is CASSPGGVSTEAFF. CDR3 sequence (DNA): TGTGCCAGCAGCCCGGGCGGGGTTTCCACTGAAGCTTTCTTT.